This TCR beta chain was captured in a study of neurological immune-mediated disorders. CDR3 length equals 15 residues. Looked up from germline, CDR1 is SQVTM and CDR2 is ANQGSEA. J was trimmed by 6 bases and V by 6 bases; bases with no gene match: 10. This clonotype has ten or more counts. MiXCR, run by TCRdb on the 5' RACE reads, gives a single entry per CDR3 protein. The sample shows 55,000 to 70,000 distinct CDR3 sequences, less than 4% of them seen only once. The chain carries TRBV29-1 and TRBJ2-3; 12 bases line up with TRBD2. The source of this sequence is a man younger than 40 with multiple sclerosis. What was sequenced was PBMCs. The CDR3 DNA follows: TGCAGCGTCCTGGGACTAGCGGGTGCCCGGGATACGCAGTATTTT. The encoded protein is CSVLGLAGARDTQYF.